This T cell receptor beta chain was obtained from a study of early T cells in non-severe SARS-CoV-2 infection. Per germline, CDR1 SGHTA and CDR2 FQGNSA. V was pared by 5 bases and J by 4 bases, with 18 bases between. There are 15 residues in the CDR3. TCRdb called the 5' RACE reads again in MiXCR, with one record for every CDR3 protein. The top ten hold roughly 10% of the sample, which has more than 45,000 distinct CDR3 sequences, approximately 13% seen once. This sequence originates from an adult who was a healthcare worker with PCR-confirmed SARS-CoV-2 infection or an uninfected control (not recorded which). The sequenced sample consisted of whole blood. The V gene is TRBV7-2, the J gene TRBJ2-7; TRBD1 might be the D (6 bases). The CDR3 loop reads CASSARGRQAYEQYF. The CDR3 region has the DNA TGTGCCAGCAGCGCGCGCGGTCGACAGGCGTACGAGCAGTACTTC.